A single sample gave rise to the 30 T cell receptor beta chains below, sequenced in a study of CD8 T cells in ankylosing spondylitis. TCRdb redid the calling of the 5' RACE reads with MiXCR, one entry per CDR3 protein. The sample records about 130,000 distinct CDR3 sequences, over 6.5% being singletons. The sequencing sample was made of blood, either unsorted or a sorted T cell fraction (not recorded which). The receptors derive from a male donor with ankylosing spondylitis or in good health (not recorded which).

This clonotype has only a few counts. This sequence joins TRBV7-2 and TRBJ2-1, with D possibly TRBD2 on 6 matching bases. The CDR3 has 16 residues. Trimming took off 4 bases at V and 7 bases at J, with 20 bases between the two ends. Germline V gives CDR1 SGHTA, CDR2 FQGNSA. The CDR3 loop is CASSSFSGLQLNEQFF. The CDR3 DNA is TGTGCCAGCAGCTCTTTTTCGGGACTGCAATTAAATGAGCAGTTCTTC. The variable domain in full, completed from reference TRBV7-2 and TRBJ2-1, reads GAGVSQSPSNKVTEKGKDVELRCDPISGHTALYWYRQSLGQGLEFLIYFQGNSAPDKSGLPSDRFSAERTGGSVSTLTIQRTQQEDSAVYLCASSSFSGLQLNEQFFGPGTRLTVL.

This clonotype has a count of ten or more. This chain links TRBV7-9 with TRBJ1-4; the D gene is possibly TRBD1 (5 bases). This CDR3 comprises 15 residues. Trimming pared 5 bases from V and 4 bases from J, leaving 14 bases between. The germline V gene has CDR1 SEHNR and CDR2 FQNEAQ (reference sequence). CDR3 bases: TGTGCCAGCAGCCAAAACGGGGGTCGTAATGAAAAACTGTTTTTT. Its translation: CASSQNGGRNEKLFF.

Many counts were recorded for this clonotype. V usage is TRBV5-1 and J usage is TRBJ1-1; weak D call: TRBD1 (5 bases). Germline assignment: CDR1 SGHRS and CDR2 YFSETQ. The CDR3 length is 18 residues. Between the trimmed V and J ends, which lost 4 bases and 3 bases, there was a span of 25 bases. In DNA, the CDR3 is TGCGCCAGCAGCCTCCGGGTAAATAGCGGGACCCTGGACACTGAAGCTTTCTTT. Translating gives CASSLRVNSGTLDTEAFF.

This clonotype was recorded many times. V usage is TRBV12-3 or TRBV12-4 and J usage is TRBJ2-7, with TRBD1 matching over 8 bases. V shed 5 bases and J 1 base; nucleotides not matched to a gene: 4. The CDR3 is made up of 14 amino acids. The DNA for the CDR3 is TGTGCCAGCAGTAAGGACAGGGATTCCTACGAGCAGTACTTC. As protein: CASSKDRDSYEQYF.

This clonotype appeared many times. The V gene is TRBV18, the J gene TRBJ1-2; a weak D match, TRBD1 (6 bases). The CDR3 is made up of 15 amino acids. CDR1 and CDR2 (germline): KGHSH, LQKENI. Between the trimmed V and J ends, which lost 3 bases and 3 bases, there was a span of 14 bases. In DNA form, the CDR3 reads TGTGCCAGCTCACCCGAAACAGGGTCGTACTATGGCTACACCTTC. Its translation is CASSPETGSYYGYTF.

This clonotype was detected ten times or more. The chain uses TRBV5-1 and TRBJ2-5; D is perhaps TRBD1 or TRBD2 (5 bases each). The CDR3 is made up of 15 amino acids. Trimming stripped 6 bases from V and 0 bases from J, with 15 bases between. Germline-derived CDR1 and CDR2 are SGHRS and YFSETQ. The CDR3 reads CASKALVGDQETQYF. CDR3 DNA: TGCGCCAGCAAGGCCCTAGTGGGGGACCAAGAGACCCAGTACTTC.

This clonotype was observed many times. V usage is TRBV20-1 and J usage is TRBJ2-3, with D tentatively TRBD1 (5 bases). CDR3 length: 15 amino acids. Trimming cost V 3 bases and J 0 bases, with 13 bases left between them. Germline values: CDR1 DFQATT, CDR2 SNEGSKA (reference sequence). In DNA form, the CDR3 reads TGCAGTGCTAGCTGGGCAGGGCCCAGCACAGATACGCAGTATTTT. Amino acids: CSASWAGPSTDTQYF.

This clonotype was seen at least ten times. The chain uses TRBV5-6 and TRBJ1-1; no clear D. V lost 2 bases to trimming and J lost 1 base, with 12 bases between them. This CDR3 comprises 15 residues. Germline CDR1 and CDR2: SGHDT and YYEEEE. CDR3 coding DNA: TGTGCCAGCAGCTTAATTCAACAGCGGAACACTGAAGCTTTCTTT. Residues: CASSLIQQRNTEAFF. Supplemented by reference TRBV5-6 and TRBJ1-1, the full variable domain reads DAGVTQSPTHLIKTRGQQVTLRCSPKSGHDTVSWYQQALGQGPQFIFQYYEEEERQRGNFPDRFSGHQFPNYSSELNVNALLLGDSALYLCASSLIQQRNTEAFFGQGTRLTVV.

This clonotype was counted ten times or more. V usage is TRBV14 and J usage is TRBJ2-1, with 9 nucleotides matching TRBD1. Per germline, CDR1 SGHDN and CDR2 FVKESK. V was clipped by 0 bases and J by 7 bases; unmatched bases: 4. This CDR3 contains 15 residues. CDR3 sequence (DNA): TGTGCCAGCAGCCAAGAGGGACAGGGAGAGAATGAGCAGTTCTTC. As protein: CASSQEGQGENEQFF.

This clonotype has a count of ten or more. V gene TRBV7-2 combines with J gene TRBJ1-5, with 8 nucleotides matching TRBD1. Losses at the gene ends were 2 bases for V and 10 bases for J; bases not matched to a gene: 13. CDR1 SGHTA and CDR2 FQGNSA come from the germline V gene. The CDR3 loop spans 16 amino acids. The CDR3 protein is CASSLQSGGTRSPQHF. The CDR3 nucleotides read TGTGCCAGCAGCTTACAATCAGGGGGCACACGGAGTCCCCAGCATTTT.

This clonotype was found many times. The J gene is TRBJ2-2, the V gene TRBV15, with TRBD2 matching over 14 bases. CDR1 is LNHNV and CDR2 is YYDKDF in the germline V gene (reference sequence). The CDR3 is 16 amino acids. The J segment lost 6 bases and the V segment lost 5 bases, leaving 5 bases of the junction unmatched. The CDR3 is CATSAPGLAGAGELFF. The CDR3 region has the DNA TGTGCCACCAGCGCCCCGGGACTAGCGGGAGCCGGGGAGCTGTTTTTT.

At least ten counts were recorded for this clonotype. J is TRBJ2-2 and V is TRBV5-1; 8 nucleotides line up with TRBD2. This CDR3 is 16 amino acids long. Germline trimming cut 0 bases from V and 3 bases from J; bases unmatched to any gene: 4. Germline CDR1 SGHRS, CDR2 YFSETQ. In DNA form, the CDR3 reads TGCGCCAGCAGCTTGGTTAGCGGGGAAGACACCGGGGAGCTGTTTTTT. Amino acid sequence: CASSLVSGEDTGELFF.

This clonotype showed up just once. Germline and junction disagree at one end, which may indicate a read error. The chain is built from TRBV30 and TRBJ1-1, with D tentatively TRBD1 (5 bases). Per the germline V gene, CDR1 is GTSNPN and CDR2 is SVGIG (reference sequence). The CDR3 contains 15 residues. The CDR3 nucleotides are TGTGCGTGGAGTTCAAGCGGGACGGGTCGGACTGAAGCTTTCTTT. Translated: CAWSSSGTGRTEAFF. The full variable domain, with the rest looked up from reference TRBV30 and TRBJ1-1, is SQTIHQWPATLVQPVGSPLSLECTVEGTSNPNLYWYRQAAGRGLQLLFYSVGIGQISSEVPQNLSASRPQDRQFILSSKKLLLSDSGFYLCAWSSSGTGRTEAFFGQGTRLTVV.

This clonotype was picked up many times. The chain joins TRBV5-1 to TRBJ2-3; 10 bases agree with TRBD2. CDR1 and CDR2 (germline): SGHRS, YFSETQ. V was clipped by 3 bases and J by 6 bases; unmatched bases: 7. CDR3 length: 15 amino acids. The CDR3 protein is CASSYRLAGRDTQYF. The CDR3 coding sequence is TGCGCCAGCAGCTATCGACTAGCGGGTCGGGATACGCAGTATTTT.

This clonotype appeared a few times. The CDR3 coding sequence is TGTGCCAGCAGTCCTCGGGACAGGGATAGCAATCAGCCCCAGCATTTT. As protein: CASSPRDRDSNQPQHF. The J gene is TRBJ1-5, the V gene TRBV6-1; TRBD1 matches 9 bases. Trimming took 5 bases from V and 0 from J; bases not matched to a gene: 5. Germline V gene data show CDR1 as MNHNS and CDR2 as SASEGT. The CDR3 consists of 16 residues.

Within the sample, this clonotype is medium-sized. This chain links TRBV6-6 with TRBJ1-1, with TRBD1 identical over 10 bases. The J segment lost 0 bases and the V segment lost 4 bases, leaving 17 bases of the junction unmatched. The CDR3 runs to 20 residues. Germline CDR1 MNHNY, CDR2 SVGAGI (reference sequence). Here the CDR3 reads CASSSNPGTGVFWVNTEAFF. In DNA, the CDR3 is TGTGCCAGCAGTTCCAACCCTGGGACAGGGGTCTTTTGGGTGAACACTGAAGCTTTCTTT.

This clonotype was seen repeatedly, ten times or more. The chain has TRBV5-1 and TRBJ2-5, with D uncertain. There are 15 residues in the CDR3. Per the germline V gene, CDR1 is SGHRS and CDR2 is YFSETQ. V was cut by 4 bases and J by 5 bases, with 18 bases left in between. The chain's CDR3 is CASSMNTGQRETQYF. For the CDR3, the DNA is TGCGCCAGCAGCATGAATACGGGCCAGAGGGAGACCCAGTACTTC.

This clonotype was recorded many times. This rearrangement joins TRBV18 to TRBJ2-3, with D maybe TRBD1 (5 bases). The CDR3 has 13 residues. Germline V gene sequence: CDR1 KGHSH, CDR2 LQKENI. Trimming took 3 bases from V and 4 from J, leaving 8 bases between them. The CDR3: CASSPTVSDTQYF. The CDR3 nucleotides are TGTGCCAGCTCACCGACAGTGTCAGATACGCAGTATTTT. Filled out from reference TRBV18 and TRBJ2-3, the complete variable domain reads NAGVMQNPRHLVRRRGQEARLRCSPMKGHSHVYWYRQLPEEGLKFMVYLQKENIIDESGMPKERFSAEFPKEGPSILRIQQVVRGDSAAYFCASSPTVSDTQYFGPGTRLTVL.

This clonotype was detected ten times or more. V and J are TRBV29-1 and TRBJ2-7; D is perhaps TRBD1 (5 bases). The V and J ends lost 4 bases and 2 bases respectively, with 15 bases between them. The germline gives CDR1 SQVTM, CDR2 ANQGSEA. This CDR3 spans 14 amino acids. CDR3 residues: CSVVQGSATYEQYF. CDR3 coding DNA: TGCAGCGTTGTGCAGGGATCCGCGACCTACGAGCAGTACTTC.

Many counts were recorded for this clonotype. The chain is built from TRBV3-1 and TRBJ2-7, with 9 bases lining up with TRBD2. Germline V gene lookup returns CDR1 LGHDT and CDR2 YNNKEL (reference sequence). The CDR3 contains 14 residues. V dropped 4 bases and J dropped 4; count of bases not matched to a gene: 5. Here the CDR3 DNA reads TGTGCCAGCAGCCCCGCTACTAGCGGGTACGAGCAGTACTTC. Protein sequence: CASSPATSGYEQYF.

The rearrangement joins TRBV20-1 to TRBJ1-1; D not certain. Germline V CDR1 and CDR2: DFQATT, SNEGSKA (reference sequence). The V end lost 2 bases, the J end lost 1 base, and 11 bases lay between the germline ends. The CDR3 consists of 14 residues. Written as DNA, the CDR3 is TGCAGTGCTAGAACCCAGGTGGAGAACACTGAAGCTTTCTTT. Protein sequence: CSARTQVENTEAFF.

This clonotype was counted ten times or more. The chain is built from TRBV20-1 and TRBJ2-5, with TRBD2 identical over 13 bases. V dropped 6 bases and J dropped 2; count of bases not matched to a gene: 6. Germline-derived CDR1 and CDR2 are DFQATT and SNEGSKA (reference sequence). CDR3 length: 15 amino acids. The CDR3 spells CSAVTSGGNQETQYF. As DNA, the CDR3 is TGCAGTGCGGTGACTAGCGGGGGGAATCAAGAGACCCAGTACTTC.

This clonotype was recorded at least ten times. The chain joins TRBV7-9 to TRBJ1-2, with a possible D match to TRBD1 (6 bases). CDR1 and CDR2 (germline): SEHNR, FQNEAQ (reference sequence). This CDR3 spans 15 amino acids. V lost 3 bases, J lost 4 bases, and 15 bases lay in between. The CDR3 protein is CASSFLGGPTYGYTF. The CDR3 nucleotides read TGTGCCAGCAGCTTTCTCGGGGGCCCAACCTATGGCTACACCTTC.

This clonotype was recorded many times. The chain links TRBV9 to TRBJ2-1; 11 bases are shared with TRBD2. Trimming at V came to 2 bases and at J to 5 bases, leaving 3 bases not matched to a gene. The germline V gene has CDR1 SGDLS and CDR2 YYNGEE. The CDR3 covers 15 residues. This CDR3 is CASSVGTSGNNEQFF. The CDR3 DNA reads TGTGCCAGCAGCGTTGGGACTAGCGGAAACAATGAGCAGTTCTTC.

This clonotype was counted ten times or more. CDR3 sequence reads: CASSQDYEGGFPDTQYF. CDR3 bases: TGCGCCAGCAGCCAAGATTATGAGGGAGGGTTCCCAGATACGCAGTATTTT. The chain joins TRBV4-3 to TRBJ2-3, with 7 bases identical to TRBD2. The junction had 10 bases not matched to a gene; V was cut back by 0 bases and J by 4 bases. The CDR3 totals 17 residues. CDR1 and CDR2 from the germline V gene are LGHNA and YSLEER.

This clonotype was picked up many times. The rearrangement uses TRBV29-1 and TRBJ2-3; TRBD2 is a possible D gene (7 bases). Per germline, CDR1 SQVTM and CDR2 ANQGSEA. The CDR3 has 13 residues. V lost 4 bases and J 3 bases, leaving 11 bases between the germline ends. The CDR3 DNA follows: TGCAGCGTTGGTGGGGGGGCTACAGATACGCAGTATTTT. Protein product: CSVGGGATDTQYF.

In this sample, this clonotype turned up many times. The gene calls are TRBV5-1 and TRBJ1-2; TRBD1 matches 7 bases. The V gene's germline CDR1 is SGHRS and CDR2 YFSETQ. The trim removed 4 bases at V and 8 bases at J, leaving 5 bases unmatched. CDR3 length equals 12 residues. DNA for the CDR3: TGCGCCAGCAGCCTCGGACAGGACGGCTACACCTTC. This sequence encodes CASSLGQDGYTF.

This clonotype has a handful of counts. One junction end does not reproduce the germline sequence, and a read error may be involved. The chain uses TRBV20-1 and TRBJ2-1; D is unresolved. CDR1 is DFQATT and CDR2 is SNEGSKA in the germline V gene (reference sequence). CDR3 size: 12 residues. The CDR3, as DNA: TGCAGTGCTAGTCACTCCGGGCGGCAGTATTACTTC. This translates into CSASHSGRQYYF.

In this sample, this clonotype turned up many times. The V call is TRBV5-1, the J call TRBJ2-1; no clear D. The CDR3 is 12 amino acids. Trimming removed 2 bases at V and 8 bases at J, with 8 bases between. Germline V gives CDR1 SGHRS, CDR2 YFSETQ. The CDR3 nucleotides read TGCGCCAGCAGCTTTTCCGGCGATGAGCAGTTCTTC. Its translation: CASSFSGDEQFF.

The table lists this clonotype with a few counts. A read error may account for a junction end that differs from germline. The chain uses TRBV20-1 and TRBJ1-2; 10 positions agree with TRBD1. The CDR3 has 16 amino acids. Germline V gene data show CDR1 as DFQATT and CDR2 as SNEGSKA (reference sequence). CDR3 loop: CCARDSDRGRKDGYTF. CDR3 coding DNA: TGCTGTGCTAGAGATAGTGACAGGGGGCGCAAGGATGGCTACACCTTC.